The T cell receptor beta chain described here comes from a study of T cells in Graves' hyperthyroidism and ophthalmopathy. This clonotype was counted many times. TCR beta CDR3 regions were amplified from RNA transcripts. First-round RT-PCR with HTBI primers amplified the TCR CDR3 region. TCRdb re-called the multiplex PCR reads through MiXCR, storing one row per CDR3 protein. Here the sample spans fewer than 800,000 distinct CDR3 sequences, around 15% being singletons. Clinical symptoms, serum thyroxine, TRAb, thyroid ultrasound and orbital computed tomography informed diagnoses. The clonotype was recovered from a man younger than 35 with Graves' hyperthyroidism. The sequenced material came from blood.

CDR3 bases: TGTGCCAGCTCACCCACCCCCCCGCGGGAGGGCTACAATGAGCAGTTCTTC. Translation: CASSPTPPREGYNEQFF. The genes are TRBV18 and TRBJ2-1, with 9 nucleotides matching TRBD2. The germline V gene encodes CDR1 KGHSH and CDR2 LQKENI. The CDR3 consists of 17 residues. J lost 3 bases, V lost 3 bases, and 9 bases had no gene match. The complete variable domain, with remaining parts taken from reference TRBV18 and TRBJ2-1, reads NAGVMQNPRHLVRRRGQEARLRCSPMKGHSHVYWYRQLPEEGLKFMVYLQKENIIDESGMPKERFSAEFPKEGPSILRIQQVVRGDSAAYFCASSPTPPREGYNEQFFGPGTRLTVL.